The clone carrying this TCR beta chain has a count of ten or more. The sample originates from a study of T cells in Graves' hyperthyroidism and ophthalmopathy. On the study more broadly: Before any treatment, at initial diagnosis, peripheral blood was collected.

V gave up 1 base and J gave up 8 bases; unmatched junction bases: 8. CDR1 is DFQATT, CDR2 SNEGSKA, per germline (reference sequence). The CDR3 spans 14 residues. RNA transcripts yielded amplified TCR beta CDR3 regions. HTBI primers drove first-round RT-PCR of the TCR CDR3. TCRdb itself ran the multiplex PCR reads through MiXCR, one entry per CDR3 protein. This table has 730,000 or so distinct CDR3 sequences, roughly a sixth appearing once. This clonotype was sampled from a woman between 45 and 65 years old with Graves' hyperthyroidism that later progressed to Graves' ophthalmopathy. The specimen sequenced was blood. This chain links TRBV20-1 with TRBJ2-4; 7 bases are shared with TRBD2. The CDR3 region is CSARGPSGQYIQYF. In DNA form, the CDR3 reads TGCAGTGCTAGAGGCCCTAGCGGTCAATACATTCAGTACTTC.